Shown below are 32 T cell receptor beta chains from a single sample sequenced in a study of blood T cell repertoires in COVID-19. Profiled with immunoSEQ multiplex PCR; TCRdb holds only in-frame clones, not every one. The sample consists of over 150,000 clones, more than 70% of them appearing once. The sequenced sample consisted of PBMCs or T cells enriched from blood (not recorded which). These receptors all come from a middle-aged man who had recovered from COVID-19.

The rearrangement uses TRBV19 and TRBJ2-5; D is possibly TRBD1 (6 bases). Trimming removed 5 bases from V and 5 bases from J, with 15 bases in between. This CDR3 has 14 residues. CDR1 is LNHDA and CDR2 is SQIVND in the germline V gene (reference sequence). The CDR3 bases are TGTGCCAGTAGTCCCGGGACACTTCTTGAGACCCAGTACTTC. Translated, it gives CASSPGTLLETQYF.

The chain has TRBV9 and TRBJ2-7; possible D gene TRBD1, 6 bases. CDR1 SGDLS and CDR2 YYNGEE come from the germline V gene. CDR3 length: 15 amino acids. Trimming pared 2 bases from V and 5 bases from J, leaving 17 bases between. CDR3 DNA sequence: TGTGCCAGCAGCGTCCAAGGACAGTCGAGGGACGAGCAGTACTTC. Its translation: CASSVQGQSRDEQYF.

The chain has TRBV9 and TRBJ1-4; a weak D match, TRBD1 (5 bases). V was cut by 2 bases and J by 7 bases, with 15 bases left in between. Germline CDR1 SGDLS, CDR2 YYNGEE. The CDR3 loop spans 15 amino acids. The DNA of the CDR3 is TGTGCCAGCAGCGTGGGGGGTGCACCGGGTGAAAAACTGTTTTTT. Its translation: CASSVGGAPGEKLFF.

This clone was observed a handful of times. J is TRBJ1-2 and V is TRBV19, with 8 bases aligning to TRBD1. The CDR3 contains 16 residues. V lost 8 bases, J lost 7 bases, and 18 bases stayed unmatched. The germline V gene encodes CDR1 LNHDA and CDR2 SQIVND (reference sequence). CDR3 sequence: CASRSIMTGAGVGYTF. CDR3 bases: TGTGCCAGTCGATCGATTATGACAGGGGCCGGCGTTGGCTACACCTTC.

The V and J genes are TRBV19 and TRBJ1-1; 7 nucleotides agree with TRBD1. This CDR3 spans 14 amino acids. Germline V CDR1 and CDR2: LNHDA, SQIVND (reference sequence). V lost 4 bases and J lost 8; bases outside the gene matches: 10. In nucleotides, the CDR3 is TGTGCCAGTAGTACCCAGACAGGGCGGGGAGAAGCTTTCTTT. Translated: CASSTQTGRGEAFF.

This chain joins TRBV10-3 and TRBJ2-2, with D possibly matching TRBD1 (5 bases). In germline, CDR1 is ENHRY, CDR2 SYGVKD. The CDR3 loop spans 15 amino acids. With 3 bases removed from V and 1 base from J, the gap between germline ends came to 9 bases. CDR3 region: CAISDLDRNTGELFF. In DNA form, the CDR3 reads TGTGCCATCAGTGACTTAGACAGGAACACCGGGGAGCTGTTTTTT.

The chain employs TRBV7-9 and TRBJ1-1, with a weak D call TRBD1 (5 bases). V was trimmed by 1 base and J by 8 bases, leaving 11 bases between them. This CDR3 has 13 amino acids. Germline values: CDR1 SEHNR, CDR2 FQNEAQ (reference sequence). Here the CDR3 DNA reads TGTGCCAGCAGCTTAGGGGCTAGGGGCGAAGCTTTCTTT. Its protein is CASSLGARGEAFF.

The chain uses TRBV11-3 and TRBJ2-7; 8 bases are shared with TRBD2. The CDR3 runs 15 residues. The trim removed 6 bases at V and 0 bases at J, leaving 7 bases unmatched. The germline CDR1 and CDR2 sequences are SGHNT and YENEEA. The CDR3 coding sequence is TGTGCCAGCAGTTATACTAGCGGTCCCTCCTACGAGCAGTACTTC. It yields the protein CASSYTSGPSYEQYF. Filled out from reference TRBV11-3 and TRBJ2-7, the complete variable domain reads EAGVVQSPRYKIIEKKQPVAFWCNPISGHNTLYWYLQNLGQGPELLIRYENEEAVDDSQLPKDRFSAERLKGVDSTLKIQPAELGDSAVYLCASSYTSGPSYEQYFGPGTRLTVT.

The CDR3 is CASSLTGRYGYTF. The CDR3 bases are TGTGCCAGCAGTCTGACAGGGCGCTATGGCTACACCTTC. The rearrangement uses TRBV12-3 or TRBV12-4 and TRBJ1-2; 7 bases fit TRBD1. Trimming removed 5 bases from V and 4 bases from J; junction bases left unmatched: 4. The CDR3 sequence is 13 residues long.

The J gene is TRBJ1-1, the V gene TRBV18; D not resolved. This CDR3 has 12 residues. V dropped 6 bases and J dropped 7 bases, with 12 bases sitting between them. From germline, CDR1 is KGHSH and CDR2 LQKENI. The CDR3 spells CASSPIEGEAFF. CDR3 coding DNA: TGTGCCAGCTCCCCAATTGAGGGTGAAGCTTTCTTT.

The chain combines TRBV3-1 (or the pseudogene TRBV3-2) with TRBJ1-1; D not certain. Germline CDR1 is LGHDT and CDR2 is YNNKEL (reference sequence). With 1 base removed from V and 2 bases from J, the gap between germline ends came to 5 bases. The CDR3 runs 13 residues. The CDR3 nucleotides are TGTGCCAGCAGCCAAGTCGTAAACACTGAAGCTTTCTTT. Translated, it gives CASSQVVNTEAFF.

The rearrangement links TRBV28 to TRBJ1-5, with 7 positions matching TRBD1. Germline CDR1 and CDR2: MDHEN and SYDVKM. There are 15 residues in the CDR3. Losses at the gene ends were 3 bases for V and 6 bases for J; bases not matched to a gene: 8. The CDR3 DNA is TGTGCCAGCAGTTTTGACAGGGAGTATGGTCAGCCCCAGCATTTT. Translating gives CASSFDREYGQPQHF.

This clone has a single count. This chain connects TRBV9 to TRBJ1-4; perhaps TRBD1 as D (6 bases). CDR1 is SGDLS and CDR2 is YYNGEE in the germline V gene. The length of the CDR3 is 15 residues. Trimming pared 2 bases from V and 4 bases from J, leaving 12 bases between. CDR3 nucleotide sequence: TGTGCCAGCAGCGTGGGGACGGGACATAATGAAAAACTGTTTTTT. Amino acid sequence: CASSVGTGHNEKLFF.

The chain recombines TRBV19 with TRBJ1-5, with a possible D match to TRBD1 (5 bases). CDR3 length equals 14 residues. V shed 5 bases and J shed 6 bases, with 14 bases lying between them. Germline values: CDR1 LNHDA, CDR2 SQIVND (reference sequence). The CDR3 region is CASSLRGAGQPQHF. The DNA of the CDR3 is TGTGCCAGTAGTCTCCGCGGGGCAGGTCAGCCCCAGCATTTT.

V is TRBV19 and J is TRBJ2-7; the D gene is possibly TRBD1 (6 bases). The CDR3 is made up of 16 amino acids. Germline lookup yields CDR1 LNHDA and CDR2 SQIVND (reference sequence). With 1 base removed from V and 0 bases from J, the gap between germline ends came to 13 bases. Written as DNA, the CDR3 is TGTGCCAGTAGTATAGCATCAGGGGCAGCCTCCTACGAGCAGTACTTC. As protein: CASSIASGAASYEQYF.

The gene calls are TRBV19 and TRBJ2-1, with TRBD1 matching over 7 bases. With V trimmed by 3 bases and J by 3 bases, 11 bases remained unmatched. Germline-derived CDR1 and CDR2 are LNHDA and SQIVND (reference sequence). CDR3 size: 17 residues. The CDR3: CASSISHRGTIYNEQFF. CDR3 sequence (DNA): TGTGCCAGTAGTATCTCCCACAGGGGTACGATCTACAATGAGCAGTTCTTC.

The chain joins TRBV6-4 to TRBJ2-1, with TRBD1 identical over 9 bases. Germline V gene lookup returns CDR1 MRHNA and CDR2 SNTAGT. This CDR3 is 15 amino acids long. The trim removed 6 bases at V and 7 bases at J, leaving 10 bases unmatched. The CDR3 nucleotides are TGTGCCAGCAGAATCACCGGGACAGGGCTTAATGAGCAGTTCTTC. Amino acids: CASRITGTGLNEQFF.

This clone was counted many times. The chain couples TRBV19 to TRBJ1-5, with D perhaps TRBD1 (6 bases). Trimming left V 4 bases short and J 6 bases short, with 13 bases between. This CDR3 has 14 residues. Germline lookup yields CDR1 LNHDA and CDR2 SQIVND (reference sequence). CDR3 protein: CASSTDRFGQPQHF. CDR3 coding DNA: TGTGCCAGTAGTACCGACAGGTTCGGTCAGCCCCAGCATTTT.

CDR3 DNA: TGTGCCAGTAGTCAATCCCAGGCCTACAATGAGCAGTTCTTC. This translates into CASSQSQAYNEQFF. The rearrangement uses TRBV19 and TRBJ2-1; no reliable D call. Germline loops: CDR1 LNHDA, CDR2 SQIVND (reference sequence). The V end lost 5 bases, the J end lost 2 bases, and 10 bases lay between the germline ends. The CDR3 is made up of 14 amino acids.

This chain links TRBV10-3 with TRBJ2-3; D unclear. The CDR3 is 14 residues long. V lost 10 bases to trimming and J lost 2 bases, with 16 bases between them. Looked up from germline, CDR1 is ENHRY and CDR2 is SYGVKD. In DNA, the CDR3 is TGTGCCACACAGTTCGTTCCCGACACAGATACGCAGTATTTT. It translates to CATQFVPDTDTQYF.

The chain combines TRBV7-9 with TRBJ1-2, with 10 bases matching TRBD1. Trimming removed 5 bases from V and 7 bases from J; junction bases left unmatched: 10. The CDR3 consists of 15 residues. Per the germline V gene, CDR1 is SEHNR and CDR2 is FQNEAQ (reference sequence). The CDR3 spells CASSTSGTGEGGYTF. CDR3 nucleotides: TGTGCCAGCAGCACTTCCGGGACAGGGGAAGGTGGCTACACCTTC.

The DNA of the CDR3 is TGTGCCAGTACCCTCCACGGGGATCAGCCCCAGCATTTT. Translating it yields CASTLHGDQPQHF. This chain connects TRBV19 to TRBJ1-5; no reliable D call. Germline V gene sequence: CDR1 LNHDA, CDR2 SQIVND (reference sequence). Trimming removed 7 bases from V and 5 bases from J, with 12 bases in between. The CDR3 sequence is 13 residues long.

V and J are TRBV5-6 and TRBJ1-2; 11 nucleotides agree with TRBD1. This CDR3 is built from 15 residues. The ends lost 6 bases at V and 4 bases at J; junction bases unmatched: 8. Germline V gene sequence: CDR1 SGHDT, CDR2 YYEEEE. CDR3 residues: CASNLGTGGGYGYTF. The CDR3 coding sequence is TGTGCCAGCAACCTAGGGACAGGGGGAGGCTATGGCTACACCTTC. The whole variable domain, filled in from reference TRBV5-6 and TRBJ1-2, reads DAGVTQSPTHLIKTRGQQVTLRCSPKSGHDTVSWYQQALGQGPQFIFQYYEEEERQRGNFPDRFSGHQFPNYSSELNVNALLLGDSALYLCASNLGTGGGYGYTFGSGTRLTVV.

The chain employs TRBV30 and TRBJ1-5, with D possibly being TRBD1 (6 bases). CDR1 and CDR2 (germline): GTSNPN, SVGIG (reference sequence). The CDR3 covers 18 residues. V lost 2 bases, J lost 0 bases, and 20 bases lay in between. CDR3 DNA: TGTGCCTGGAGTCCGGGACAAGGGGACCTTTATAGCAATCAGCCCCAGCATTTT. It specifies CAWSPGQGDLYSNQPQHF.

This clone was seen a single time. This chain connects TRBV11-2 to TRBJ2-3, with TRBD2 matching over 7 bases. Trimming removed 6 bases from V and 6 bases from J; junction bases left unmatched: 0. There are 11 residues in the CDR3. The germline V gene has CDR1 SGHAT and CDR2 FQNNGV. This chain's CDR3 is CASRGGDTQYF. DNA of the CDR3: TGTGCCAGCAGGGGAGGGGATACGCAGTATTTT. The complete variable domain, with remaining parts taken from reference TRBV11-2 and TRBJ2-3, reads EAGVAQSPRYKIIEKRQSVAFWCNPISGHATLYWYQQILGQGPKLLIQFQNNGVVDDSQLPKDRFSAERLKGVDSTLKIQPAKLEDSAVYLCASRGGDTQYFGPGTRLTVL.

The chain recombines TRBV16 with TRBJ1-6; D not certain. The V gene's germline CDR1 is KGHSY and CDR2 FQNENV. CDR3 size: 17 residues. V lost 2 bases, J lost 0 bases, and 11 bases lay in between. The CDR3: CASSQRREPSYNSPLHF. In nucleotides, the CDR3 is TGTGCCAGCAGCCAACGCCGGGAACCCTCCTATAATTCACCCCTCCACTTT.

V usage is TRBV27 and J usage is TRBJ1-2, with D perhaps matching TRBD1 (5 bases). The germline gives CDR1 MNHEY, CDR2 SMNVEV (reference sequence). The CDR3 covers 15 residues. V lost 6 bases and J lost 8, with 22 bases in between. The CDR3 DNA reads TGTGCCAGCAGATCCCCCGGGGGGGTGGTGGAAGGCTACACCTTC. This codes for CASRSPGGVVEGYTF.

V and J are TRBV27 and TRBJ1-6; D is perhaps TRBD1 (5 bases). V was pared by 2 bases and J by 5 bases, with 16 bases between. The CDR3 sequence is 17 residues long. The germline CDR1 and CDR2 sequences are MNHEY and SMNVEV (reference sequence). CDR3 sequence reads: CASSLKQGYANNSPLHF. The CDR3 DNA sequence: TGTGCCAGCAGTTTAAAGCAGGGTTACGCTAATAATTCACCCCTCCACTTT.

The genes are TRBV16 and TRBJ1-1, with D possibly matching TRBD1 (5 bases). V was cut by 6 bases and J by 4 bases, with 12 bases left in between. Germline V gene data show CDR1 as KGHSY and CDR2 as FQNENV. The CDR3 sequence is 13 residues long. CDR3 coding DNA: TGTGCCAGCAGAAGGGGTGAAAGCACTGAAGCTTTCTTT. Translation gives CASRRGESTEAFF.

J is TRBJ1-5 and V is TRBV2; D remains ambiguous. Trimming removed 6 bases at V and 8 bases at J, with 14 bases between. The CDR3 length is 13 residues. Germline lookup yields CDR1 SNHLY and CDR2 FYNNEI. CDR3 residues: CASSPSRVEPQHF. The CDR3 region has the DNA TGTGCCAGCAGCCCGTCACGGGTTGAGCCCCAGCATTTT. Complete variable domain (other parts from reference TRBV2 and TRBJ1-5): EPEVTQTPSHQVTQMGQEVILRCVPISNHLYFYWYRQILGQKVEFLVSFYNNEISEKSEIFDDQFSVERPDGSNFTLKIRSTKLEDSAMYFCASSPSRVEPQHFGDGTRLSIL.

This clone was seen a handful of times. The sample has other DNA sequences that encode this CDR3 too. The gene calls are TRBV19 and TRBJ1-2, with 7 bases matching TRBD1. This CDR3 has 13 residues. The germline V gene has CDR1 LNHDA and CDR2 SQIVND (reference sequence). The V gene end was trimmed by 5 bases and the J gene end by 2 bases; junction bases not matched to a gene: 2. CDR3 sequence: CASSPTGNYGYTF. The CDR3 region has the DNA TGTGCCAGTAGTCCGACAGGGAACTATGGCTACACCTTC.

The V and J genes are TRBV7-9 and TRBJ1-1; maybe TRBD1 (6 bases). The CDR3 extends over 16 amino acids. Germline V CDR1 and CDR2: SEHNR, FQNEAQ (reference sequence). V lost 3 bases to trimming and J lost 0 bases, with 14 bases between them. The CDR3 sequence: CASSFVRTDMNTEAFF. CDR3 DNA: TGTGCCAGCAGCTTCGTCCGGACAGACATGAACACTGAAGCTTTCTTT.